The 29 T cell receptor beta chains in this list originate from one sample, sequenced in a study of cytomegalovirus exposure and HLA in healthy donors. Amplification used 60 Vbeta primers and 13 Jbeta primers. TCRdb's table, derived via immunoSEQ multiplex PCR, lists solely in-frame clones and lacks some. The profile shows roughly 180,000 clones, 78% of them singletons. The material sequenced was PBMCs. The receptors shown here come from a woman in her 30s in good health and CMV-seropositive.

The CDR3 nucleotides are TGCGCCAGCAGCTTGTCCACAACAGGGGAAGTTAACTATGGCTACACCTTC. Translation: CASSLSTTGEVNYGYTF. The chain recombines TRBV5-1 with TRBJ1-2; 7 bases map to TRBD1. The CDR3 is made up of 17 amino acids. The germline gives CDR1 SGHRS, CDR2 YFSETQ. The J segment lost 1 base and the V segment lost 1 base, leaving 10 bases of the junction unmatched.

This clone occurred once. The chain joins TRBV11-2 to TRBJ1-1, with 9 bases lining up with TRBD1. Germline V gene sequence: CDR1 SGHAT, CDR2 FQNNGV. The length of the CDR3 is 15 residues. V shed 0 bases, J shed 8 bases, and the junction held 7 bases outside the gene matches. The CDR3 sequence is CASSLDLGTGIEAFF. The CDR3, as DNA: TGTGCCAGCAGCTTAGATCTGGGGACAGGGATAGAAGCTTTCTTT.

This chain connects TRBV7-9 to TRBJ1-4; D unresolved. V dropped 4 bases and J dropped 16 bases, with 13 bases sitting between them. The germline CDR1 and CDR2 sequences are SEHNR and FQNEAQ (reference sequence). The CDR3 covers 11 residues. Written as DNA, the CDR3 is TGTGCCAGCAGCTCGGAGACGGTTCGGTTTTTT. Translation: CASSSETVRFF.

The chain links TRBV27 to TRBJ2-1; TRBD2 matches 9 bases. The germline V gene has CDR1 MNHEY and CDR2 SMNVEV (reference sequence). The CDR3 loop spans 18 amino acids. Trimming cost V 3 bases and J 2 bases; bases outside gene matches: 11. CDR3 coding DNA: TGTGCCAGCAGTTTCCAATCTGCGGGAGGGCCTCCCTACAATGAGCAGTTCTTC. Translating it yields CASSFQSAGGPPYNEQFF.

V is TRBV6-6 and J is TRBJ2-1; D gene unclear. Between the trimmed V and J ends, which lost 6 bases and 9 bases, there was a span of 15 bases. This CDR3 contains 13 residues. Looked up from germline, CDR1 is MNHNY and CDR2 is SVGAGI (reference sequence). The CDR3 DNA follows: TGTGCCAGCAGCCGAACTCGCGCTACTGAGCAGTTCTTC. Amino acid sequence: CASSRTRATEQFF.

This clone occurred a few times. J is TRBJ2-5 and V is TRBV9; TRBD2 is a possible D gene (6 bases). CDR3 length equals 15 residues. Germline values: CDR1 SGDLS, CDR2 YYNGEE. V lost 4 bases and J 3 bases, leaving 16 bases between the germline ends. The DNA for the CDR3 is TGTGCCAGCAGCCCCCAAGTGATAGCGGAAGAGACCCAGTACTTC. This sequence encodes CASSPQVIAEETQYF.

CDR3 amino acids: CASSLAGEWLETQYF. The CDR3 DNA reads as TGTGCCAGCAGCTTGGCCGGGGAATGGCTAGAGACCCAGTACTTC. The chain is built from TRBV5-4 and TRBJ2-5; TRBD2 might be the D (5 bases). CDR3 length equals 15 residues. Germline values: CDR1 SGHNT, CDR2 YYREEE (reference sequence). Trimming stripped 0 bases from V and 4 bases from J, with 13 bases between.

V gene TRBV5-6 combines with J gene TRBJ2-7; 11 bases are a match to TRBD1. Germline loops: CDR1 SGHDT, CDR2 YYEEEE. The V and J ends lost 3 bases and 10 bases, in that order; junction bases with no gene match: 6. The CDR3 is 13 residues long. This chain's CDR3 is CASSWDRGIGQYF. CDR3 in DNA: TGTGCCAGCAGCTGGGACAGGGGGATAGGACAGTACTTC. The whole variable domain, filled in from reference TRBV5-6 and TRBJ2-7, reads DAGVTQSPTHLIKTRGQQVTLRCSPKSGHDTVSWYQQALGQGPQFIFQYYEEEERQRGNFPDRFSGHQFPNYSSELNVNALLLGDSALYLCASSWDRGIGQYFGPGTRLTVT.

The chain is built from TRBV27 and TRBJ1-2; tentatively, D is TRBD1 (6 bases). The ends were cut back, 3 bases at V and 2 bases at J, with 10 bases in the middle. This CDR3 is 14 amino acids long. The germline CDR1 and CDR2 sequences are MNHEY and SMNVEV (reference sequence). Here the CDR3 DNA reads TGTGCCAGCAGTTTCGCGGGGGCAAACTATGGCTACACCTTC. Translated: CASSFAGANYGYTF.

This clone was found once. The rearrangement joins TRBV2 to TRBJ2-5, with TRBD1 identical over 9 bases. The DNA end lines up better with TRBJ2-7; the J call may be wrong. Germline-derived CDR1 and CDR2 are SNHLY and FYNNEI. The CDR3 has 17 residues. The CDR3 DNA reads TGTGCCAGCAGTGAAGCCCTAGGACAGGGGAGTACGTACGAGCAGTACTTC. Its protein is CASSEALGQGSTYEQYF.

The V and J genes are TRBV7-8 and TRBJ1-5; 7 bases align to TRBD1. This CDR3 is 16 amino acids long. The J segment lost 0 bases and the V segment lost 5 bases, leaving 7 bases of the junction unmatched. Germline CDR1 and CDR2: SGHVS and FQNEAQ. The CDR3 loop reads CASSGDRVLSNQPQHF. Written as DNA, the CDR3 is TGTGCCAGCAGCGGAGACAGGGTACTTAGCAATCAGCCCCAGCATTTT.

The rearrangement joins TRBV19 to TRBJ1-4, with TRBD1 as a possible D gene (6 bases). This CDR3 region has 15 residues. Germline CDR1 reads LNHDA; CDR2 reads SQIVND (reference sequence). V was cut by 4 bases and J by 8 bases, with 17 bases left in between. The CDR3 spells CASSSLWGPGEKLFF. Here the CDR3 DNA reads TGTGCCAGTAGTAGCCTTTGGGGGCCGGGGGAAAAACTGTTTTTT.

The chain is built from TRBV25-1 and TRBJ2-1, with TRBD2 matching over 8 bases. The CDR3 runs 15 residues. The V gene's germline CDR1 is MGHDK and CDR2 SYGVNS. After removal of 6 bases from V and 7 bases from J, the junction contained 11 bases not matched to a gene. Here the CDR3 reads CASSPYGGGGNEQFF. In DNA form, the CDR3 reads TGTGCCAGCAGCCCTTACGGGGGGGGCGGAAATGAGCAGTTCTTC.

The chain employs TRBV29-1 and TRBJ1-6, with TRBD1 matching over 7 bases. The J segment lost 8 bases and the V segment lost 7 bases, leaving 14 bases of the junction unmatched. This CDR3 has 15 residues. Germline CDR1 and CDR2: SQVTM and ANQGSEA. The CDR3 reads CSAPNHRGEDSPLHF. CDR3 DNA: TGCAGCGCCCCAAACCACAGGGGAGAGGATTCACCCCTCCACTTT.

This chain links TRBV5-8 with TRBJ1-1; 7 bases match TRBD1. This CDR3 region has 15 residues. Per germline, CDR1 SGHTS and CDR2 YDEGEE. V shed 0 bases, J shed 0 bases, and the junction held 2 bases outside the gene matches. The CDR3 protein is CASSLGDRLNTEAFF. DNA of the CDR3: TGTGCCAGCAGCTTGGGGGACAGACTGAACACTGAAGCTTTCTTT. Full variable domain (missing parts from reference TRBV5-8 and TRBJ1-1): EAGVTQSPTHLIKTRGQQATLRCSPISGHTSVYWYQQALGLGLQFLLWYDEGEERNRGNFPPRFSGRQFPNYSSELNVNALELEDSALYLCASSLGDRLNTEAFFGQGTRLTVV.

This clone has a handful of counts. The V call is TRBV6-5, the J call TRBJ2-1, with TRBD2 matching 7 bases. The CDR3 loop spans 13 amino acids. The J segment lost 5 bases and the V segment lost 8 bases, leaving 6 bases of the junction unmatched. Germline values: CDR1 MNHEY, CDR2 SVGAGI. DNA of the CDR3: TGTGCCAGCCAGTTTGCGGGAGACAATGAGCAGTTCTTC. As protein: CASQFAGDNEQFF.

In its sample, this clone was seen a few times. The V gene is TRBV9, the J gene TRBJ1-1, with 7 positions matching TRBD1. Losses at the gene ends were 0 bases for V and 2 bases for J; bases not matched to a gene: 31. The CDR3 covers 24 residues. CDR1 is SGDLS and CDR2 is YYNGEE in the germline V gene. The CDR3 here is CASSVAPGDRTKGVGVVLNTEAFF. As DNA, the CDR3 is TGTGCCAGCAGCGTAGCCCCCGGGGACAGAACGAAGGGTGTAGGCGTCGTTCTCAACACTGAAGCTTTCTTT. Full variable domain (missing parts from reference TRBV9 and TRBJ1-1): DSGVTQTPKHLITATGQRVTLRCSPRSGDLSVYWYQQSLDQGLQFLIQYYNGEERAKGNILERFSAQQFPDLHSELNLSSLELGDSALYFCASSVAPGDRTKGVGVVLNTEAFFGQGTRLTVV.

This clone was counted between two and nine times. V gene TRBV25-1 combines with J gene TRBJ1-1; weak D call: TRBD1 (5 bases). The germline CDR1 and CDR2 sequences are MGHDK and SYGVNS. V dropped 9 bases and J dropped 6 bases, with 17 bases sitting between them. The CDR3 is made up of 13 amino acids. This chain's CDR3 is CASLPGVGAEAFF. The CDR3 coding sequence is TGTGCCAGTTTACCGGGGGTAGGGGCTGAAGCTTTCTTT. Using reference TRBV25-1 and TRBJ1-1 for the parts outside the CDR3, the full variable domain is EADIYQTPRYLVIGTGKKITLECSQTMGHDKMYWYQQDPGMELHLIHYSYGVNSTEKGDLSSESTVSRIRTEHFPLTLESARPSHTSQYLCASLPGVGAEAFFGQGTRLTVV.

This sequence joins TRBV7-9 and TRBJ1-4; 9 bases are shared with TRBD1. The CDR3 is 16 amino acids. V shed 2 bases and J 8 bases; nucleotides not matched to a gene: 9. Per germline, CDR1 SEHNR and CDR2 FQNEAQ (reference sequence). The CDR3 coding sequence is TGTGCCAGCAGCTTACGAATCCGACAGGGGGGAGAAAAACTGTTTTTT. Translation: CASSLRIRQGGEKLFF.

The chain employs TRBV5-1 and TRBJ2-5; tentative D call: TRBD1 (7 bases). The J call is uncertain, as TRBJ2-7 better fits the DNA end. The CDR3 has 18 residues. Germline-derived CDR1 and CDR2 are SGHRS and YFSETQ. CDR3 bases: TGCGCCAGCAGCTTGGAGGTTTTGGGCGGGACAGTCTCCTACGAGCAGTACTTC. Its protein product is CASSLEVLGGTVSYEQYF.

The chain recombines TRBV10-1 with TRBJ1-2; 9 bases align to TRBD1. The CDR3 runs to 13 residues. Germline lookup yields CDR1 WNHNN and CDR2 SYGVQD (reference sequence). J was trimmed by 4 bases and V by 5 bases; bases with no gene match: 2. CDR3 amino acids: CASSMGQGYGYTF. The DNA for the CDR3 is TGCGCCAGCAGTATGGGACAGGGCTATGGCTACACCTTC.

CDR3 region: CASSLRWGGTQYF. The DNA for the CDR3 is TGTGCCAGCAGCTTAAGATGGGGGGGGACCCAGTACTTC. The gene calls are TRBV7-3 and TRBJ2-5; 7 positions agree with TRBD2. In germline, CDR1 is SGHTA, CDR2 FQGTGA. The V segment lost 1 base and the J segment 7 bases; nucleotides outside the gene matches: 3. This CDR3 has 13 residues.

This rearrangement joins TRBV5-4 to TRBJ2-2; a weak D match, TRBD2 (5 bases). V lost 6 bases and J 4 bases, leaving 19 bases between the germline ends. The CDR3 runs 16 residues. Germline V gene lookup returns CDR1 SGHNT and CDR2 YYREEE (reference sequence). The CDR3 sequence is CASTPPARAGTGELFF. The CDR3 region has the DNA TGTGCCAGCACCCCGCCGGCCCGTGCGGGCACCGGGGAGCTGTTTTTT.

Of note for this clone: At one of its ends the junction is not consistent with the germline gene, which may arise from a read error. This chain joins TRBV29-1 and TRBJ1-3; a weak D match, TRBD1 (6 bases). The CDR3 loop spans 15 amino acids. Per germline, CDR1 SQVTM and CDR2 ANQGSEA. The CDR3: CSVRTATFSGSTIYF. The CDR3 region has the DNA TGCAGCGTTAGGACAGCCACCTTTTCTGGAAGCACCATATATTTT.

This rearrangement joins TRBV5-1 to TRBJ2-7; 15 bases agree with TRBD2. This CDR3 is 18 amino acids long. V shed 3 bases, J shed 0 bases, and the junction held 7 bases outside the gene matches. CDR1 and CDR2 (germline): SGHRS, YFSETQ. CDR3 loop: CASSWGTSGGSSSYEQYF. CDR3 nucleotides: TGCGCCAGCAGCTGGGGGACTAGCGGGGGGTCAAGCTCCTACGAGCAGTACTTC.

The rearrangement links TRBV29-1 to TRBJ2-5; 7 bases match TRBD2. The V gene's germline CDR1 is SQVTM and CDR2 ANQGSEA. The length of the CDR3 is 12 residues. J lost 5 bases, V lost 3 bases, and 3 bases had no gene match. The CDR3 is CSVDGGRETQYF. CDR3 DNA: TGCAGCGTTGACGGGGGGAGGGAGACCCAGTACTTC. The full variable domain, its missing parts supplied by reference TRBV29-1 and TRBJ2-5, is SAVISQKPSRDICQRGTSLTIQCQVDSQVTMMFWYRQQPGQSLTLIATANQGSEATYESGFVIDKFPISRPNLTFSTLTVSNMSPEDSSIYLCSVDGGRETQYFGPGTRLLVL.

Concerning this clone: Other DNA sequences of this sample code for an identical CDR3. This rearrangement joins TRBV6-1 to TRBJ2-7; the D is unclear. The CDR3 sequence is 11 residues long. The ends were cut back, 4 bases at V and 3 bases at J, with 4 bases in the middle. Looked up from germline, CDR1 is MNHNS and CDR2 is SASEGT. The CDR3 reads CASSALYEQYF. The CDR3 DNA reads as TGTGCCAGCAGTGCCCTCTACGAGCAGTACTTC.

The chain couples TRBV19 to TRBJ1-1, with TRBD1 matching 7 bases. The CDR3 is 15 amino acids. The V and J ends lost 2 bases and 10 bases, in that order; junction bases with no gene match: 13. Germline loops: CDR1 LNHDA, CDR2 SQIVND (reference sequence). CDR3 sequence reads: CASSINSGTVSAAFF. Here the CDR3 DNA reads TGTGCCAGTAGTATAAACTCAGGGACAGTCAGTGCAGCTTTCTTT.

V and J are TRBV4-3 and TRBJ1-4; D is undetermined. CDR3 length equals 15 residues. V lost 1 base, J lost 8 bases, and 14 bases lay in between. Germline V lookup: CDR1 LGHNA, CDR2 YSLEER. The CDR3: CASSQGSGGGEKLFF. In DNA, the CDR3 is TGCGCCAGCAGCCAAGGGTCAGGAGGTGGAGAAAAACTGTTTTTT.